This T cell receptor (beta chain) is drawn from a study of Graves' ophthalmopathy and Graves' hyperthyroidism. As to this clonotype: This sequence may be a read error, since a much larger clone differs from it by one base.

For donors with ophthalmopathy, the disease showed moderate-to-severe activity, reached CAS ≥3 and NOSPECS ≥4, and had lasted under 3 months. Scientists amplified the TCR beta CDR3 regions from RNA transcripts. In the first round, RT-PCR was carried out with HTBI primers, and a multiplex PCR formed the second round. TCRdb re-called the multiplex PCR reads with MiXCR, one entry per CDR3 protein. The sample has about 660,000 distinct CDR3 sequences; roughly two fifths are singletons. Material for sequencing was peripheral blood. The TCR originated in an adult man with Graves' ophthalmopathy.

The CDR3: CASSQGSGGYGYTF. The CDR3 DNA is TGTGCCAGCAGCCAAGGGTCAGGGGGCTATGGCTACACCTTC. The chain recombines TRBV16 with TRBJ1-2; 7 bases line up with TRBD1. Germline CDR1 is KGHSY and CDR2 is FQNENV. The CDR3 spans 14 residues. The J segment lost 4 bases and the V segment lost 2 bases, leaving 4 bases of the junction unmatched. The whole variable domain, remainder taken from reference TRBV16 and TRBJ1-2, is GEEVAQTPKHLVRGEGQKAKLYCAPIKGHSYVFWYQQVLKNEFKFLISFQNENVFDETGMPKERFSAKCLPNSPCSLEIQATKLEDSAVYFCASSQGSGGYGYTFGSGTRLTVV.